These T cell receptor beta chains were read from a single sample in a study of cytomegalovirus exposure and HLA in healthy donors. TCRdb's table, derived via immunoSEQ multiplex PCR, lists solely in-frame clones and lacks some. The sample records fewer than 70,000 clones, about 93% being singletons. The sequenced material came from PBMCs. The receptors originated from a man between 18 and 29 years old in good health and CMV-seronegative. Each CDR3 is given with its conserved first and last residue. Each record gives: D gene, J gene, clone size, V gene, CDR3 DNA, CDR3 protein. D genes are given only for firm matches. The size of a clone is reported for some rows only, either as once, few or many, or as a class for expanded clones.

>.|TRBJ1-5|.|TRBV5-1
TGCGCCAGCAGCTTGGCCGGGGGGTCCCATCAGCCCCAGCATTTT
CASSLAGGSHQPQHF
>TRBD2|TRBJ2-3|.|TRBV5-1
TGCGCCAGCAGCCGACTAGCGGATACTAGCACAGATACGCAGTATTTT
CASSRLADTSTDTQYF
>.|TRBJ1-1|.|TRBV28
TGTGCCAGCAGTTCCCACTCGGGACCTATGGCGGGGGACACTGAAGCTTTCTTT
CASSSHSGPMAGDTEAFF
>TRBD1|TRBJ1-4|.|TRBV29-1
TGCAGCGTGGGACAGGGCCGTAATGAAAAACTGTTTTTT
CSVGQGRNEKLFF
>TRBD2|TRBJ2-5|.|TRBV15
TGTGCCACCAGCAGACCGGGACTAGCGGGAGTTAGGAGTGAGACCCAGTACTTC
CATSRPGLAGVRSETQYF
>.|TRBJ2-1|.|TRBV19
TGTGCCAGTAGTACCTTGGGGAGGAGAGCCTACAATGAGCAGTTCTTC
CASSTLGRRAYNEQFF
>.|TRBJ2-2|.|TRBV7-3
TGTGCCAGCAGCCCCATGGGGCGGTCCGGGGAGCTGTTTTTT
CASSPMGRSGELFF
>TRBD2|TRBJ2-2|.|TRBV9
TGTGCCAGCACAACCACTAGCGGGAGGAACACCGGGGAGCTGTTTTTT
CASTTTSGRNTGELFF
>.|TRBJ2-5|.|TRBV12-5
TGTGCTAGTGCTCCAGGCTCATGGGCAGAGACCCAGTACTTC
CASAPGSWAETQYF
>TRBD2|TRBJ2-1|.|TRBV15
TGTGCCACCAGCAGGATCCAAGCTAGCGGGAACGAGCAGTTCTTC
CATSRIQASGNEQFF
>.|TRBJ2-3|.|TRBV9
TGTGCCAGCAGCGTAGCGGGTAGCGGAGCCTACACAGATACGCAGTATTTT
CASSVAGSGAYTDTQYF
>.|TRBJ2-3|.|TRBV6-5
TGTGCCAGCAGTTACTCGCGTAGAGCAACAGATACGCAGTATTTT
CASSYSRRATDTQYF
>.|TRBJ2-2|.|TRBV5-4
TGTGCCAGCAGTCTCTACACCGGGGAGCTGTTTTTT
CASSLYTGELFF
>.|TRBJ1-2|.|TRBV23-1
TGCGCCAGCAGTCAATATAGACAGAAATATTCTCTATGGGGCTACACCTTC
CASSQYRQKYSLWGYTF
>.|TRBJ1-5|.|TRBV6-1
TGTGCCAGCAGTGGCCTAAGCCAGCCCCAGCATTTT
CASSGLSQPQHF
>.|TRBJ1-2|.|TRBV2
TGTGCCAGCAGAAGACGGGCGGGGGCGATAGATGGCTACACCTTC
CASRRRAGAIDGYTF
>.|TRBJ2-1|.|TRBV7-9
TGTGCCAGCAGCTTATCTCTTTCAGGGCGGGGCTCCCGTGAGCAGTTCTTC
CASSLSLSGRGSREQFF
>TRBD1|TRBJ2-5|once|TRBV11-2
TGTGCCAGCGGGCGGGACAGGGTTCAAGAGACCCAGTACTTC
CASGRDRVQETQYF
>.|TRBJ2-1|.|TRBV28
TGTGCCAGTCGGGGTGGCCGGGAGCCCATGTTCTTC
CASRGGREPMFF
>TRBD2|TRBJ2-7|.|TRBV10-2
TGCGCCAGAATCCCGGGACTAGCGGTCTACGAGCAGTACTTC
CARIPGLAVYEQYF
>.|TRBJ2-2|.|TRBV13
TGTGCCAGCAGCCCTCTCCGAAGGGGCCGATCAACTATGAACACCGGGGAGCTGTTTTTT
CASSPLRRGRSTMNTGELFF
>.|TRBJ2-3|.|TRBV5-4
TGTGCCAGCAGCTTAGGGGAATCATACACAGATACGCAGTATTTT
CASSLGESYTDTQYF
>.|TRBJ1-1|.|TRBV28
TGTGCCAGCCTGGCCCGGACAGCCTCTCTTGAAGCTTTCTTT
CASLARTASLEAFF
>TRBD2|TRBJ2-2|once|TRBV6-4
TGTGCCAGCTTGGCGGGAGGGACCGGGGAGCTGTTTTTT
CASLAGGTGELFF
>TRBD1|TRBJ2-3|.|TRBV4-1
TGCGCCAGCAGCCAGGCCGGGACAGGCACAGATACGCAGTATTTT
CASSQAGTGTDTQYF
>.|TRBJ2-1|.|TRBV9
TGTGCCAGCAGCGTAGGCCAGCGCAATGAGCAGTTCTTC
CASSVGQRNEQFF
>.|TRBJ2-3|.|TRBV5-1
TGCGCCAGCAGAGGTGGCGGGTATCTCACAGATACGCAGTATTTT
CASRGGGYLTDTQYF
>TRBD2|TRBJ2-1|few|TRBV5-4
TGTGCCAGCAGCTACCTAGCGGGAGGGCCTCGGAATGAGCAGTTCTTC
CASSYLAGGPRNEQFF
>TRBD2|TRBJ2-7|.|TRBV5-1
TGCGCCAGCAGCTTCCTAGCGGGAGGTGAGCAGTACTTC
CASSFLAGGEQYF
>TRBD1|TRBJ1-5|once|TRBV28
TGTGCCAGCAGTTCTGACAGGGGTGCCAATCAGCCCCAGCATTTT
CASSSDRGANQPQHF
>TRBD2|TRBJ2-3|.|TRBV2
TGTGCCAGCTTTAGCGGGAGGGCCCCCGATACGCAGTATTTT
CASFSGRAPDTQYF
>TRBD2|TRBJ2-3|.|TRBV7-8
TGTGCCAGCAGCCTTCTTAGCGGGAGGGGCACAGATACGCAGTATTTT
CASSLLSGRGTDTQYF
>.|TRBJ1-2|.|TRBV5-4
TGTGCCAGCAGCCCGGACAGTAACTATGGCTACACCTTC
CASSPDSNYGYTF
>TRBD1|TRBJ2-7|.|TRBV11-2
TGTGCCAGCAGCCGCGAAGGACAGGGGACCTACGAGCAGTACTTC
CASSREGQGTYEQYF
>TRBD2|TRBJ2-1|.|TRBV19
TGTGCCAGCAGACTAGCGGGAGTTAATGAGCAGTTCTTC
CASRLAGVNEQFF
>.|TRBJ2-1|.|TRBV2
TGTGCCAGCAGTGAAGAGGGAGCCTACAATGAGCAGTTCTTC
CASSEEGAYNEQFF
>.|TRBJ1-3|.|TRBV6-5
TGTGCCAGCAGTCCAAAGGGGGGAAACACCATATATTTT
CASSPKGGNTIYF
>.|TRBJ1-1|.|TRBV10-2
TGCGCCAGCAGTGAGTGGGCGAACACTGAAGCTTTCTTT
CASSEWANTEAFF
>TRBD2|TRBJ2-7|.|TRBV2
TGTGCCAGCGAGGGGGCTAGCGGGAGGGATTCCCGGGAGCAGTACTTC
CASEGASGRDSREQYF
>TRBD1|TRBJ1-1|.|TRBV15
TGTGCCACCAGCAGAGCGACAGGGGCGAACACTGAAGCTTTCTTT
CATSRATGANTEAFF
>TRBD2|TRBJ2-1|.|TRBV5-4
TGTGCCAGCAGCTTGGGTCGGGAGGGCGACAATGAGCAGTTCTTC
CASSLGREGDNEQFF
>TRBD2|TRBJ2-7|.|TRBV27
TGTGCCAGCAGTCCCGGGACTAGCGGAACCTCCTACGAGCAGTACTTC
CASSPGTSGTSYEQYF
>TRBD2|TRBJ2-7|.|TRBV6-5
TGTGCCAGCAGATCTACTAGCGCCCCTGAGTACGAGCAGTACTTC
CASRSTSAPEYEQYF
>.|TRBJ2-7|once|TRBV19
TGTGCCAGTAGTATGGGGCGGGAAGTGGACGAGCAGTACTTC
CASSMGREVDEQYF
>TRBD1|TRBJ2-1|.|TRBV5-5
TGTGCCAGCAGACCCGGGACAGAGTACAATGAGCAGTTCTTC
CASRPGTEYNEQFF
>TRBD2|TRBJ2-3|.|TRBV5-1
TGCGCCAGCGGACATGACGGACTAGCTCCAGGAGATACGCAGTATTTT
CASGHDGLAPGDTQYF
>TRBD1|TRBJ1-2|.|TRBV5-6
TGTGCCAGCAGAGGAACCGGGACAGGGAAACGGTACGGCTACACCTTC
CASRGTGTGKRYGYTF
>TRBD1|TRBJ1-3|.|TRBV25-1
TGTGCCAGCAGTGTGACAGGGGGTTCGGGAAACACCATATATTTT
CASSVTGGSGNTIYF
>.|TRBJ1-1|.|TRBV29-1
TGCAGCGCCGCGGCGAACACTGAAGCTTTCTTT
CSAAANTEAFF
>.|TRBJ1-4|.|TRBV28
TGTGCCGCGTCTAGGGGGGGGGCGGAAAAACTGTTTTTT
CAASRGGAEKLFF
>.|TRBJ2-1|.|TRBV11-2
TGTGCCAGCAGCTTTATCCCCTACAATGAGCAGTTCTTC
CASSFIPYNEQFF
>TRBD2|TRBJ2-1|once|TRBV19
TGTGCCAGTAGTACTAGCGGGAGGCACTCCGGAAATGAGCAGTTCTTC
CASSTSGRHSGNEQFF